Presented here are 26 T cell receptor beta chains from one specimen sequenced in a study of blood T cell repertoires in COVID-19. The repertoire was sequenced with immunoSEQ multiplex PCR; TCRdb's copy has only in-frame clones and lacks some. The sample includes 150,000 to 160,000 clones, around 84% seen only once; the top ten take around 1.7%. The specimen was peripheral blood. The origin of the receptors is an elderly man with acute or convalescent COVID-19.

This clone was seen more than once but under ten times. This chain joins TRBV9 and TRBJ2-1; no firm D call. The CDR3 consists of 15 residues. V lost 0 bases to trimming and J lost 3 bases, with 10 bases between them. Germline V gene data show CDR1 as SGDLS and CDR2 as YYNGEE. The CDR3 sequence is CASSVEAFNYNEQFF. The CDR3 DNA follows: TGTGCCAGCAGCGTAGAAGCCTTCAACTACAATGAGCAGTTCTTC. Supplemented by reference TRBV9 and TRBJ2-1, the full variable domain reads DSGVTQTPKHLITATGQRVTLRCSPRSGDLSVYWYQQSLDQGLQFLIQYYNGEERAKGNILERFSAQQFPDLHSELNLSSLELGDSALYFCASSVEAFNYNEQFFGPGTRLTVL.

The chain employs TRBV5-1 and TRBJ2-3; TRBD2 matches 11 bases. The length of the CDR3 is 17 residues. J lost 1 base, V lost 1 base, and 5 bases had no gene match. Germline lookup yields CDR1 SGHRS and CDR2 YFSETQ. CDR3 in DNA: TGCGCCAGCAGCTTGATTAGCGGGGGGGCCGGCACAGATACGCAGTATTTT. It encodes CASSLISGGAGTDTQYF.

This chain links TRBV4-1 with TRBJ2-7; D gene ambiguous. Trimming removed 0 bases from V and 4 bases from J, with 7 bases in between. Germline values: CDR1 MGHRA, CDR2 YSYEKL. The CDR3 is made up of 13 amino acids. CDR3 DNA sequence: TGCGCCAGCAGCCAAGAGGCACAATACGAGCAGTACTTC. As protein: CASSQEAQYEQYF.

This clone has only a few counts. The V call is TRBV7-9, the J call TRBJ1-1, with a possible D match to TRBD1 (6 bases). The germline V gene has CDR1 SEHNR and CDR2 FQNEAQ (reference sequence). The CDR3 length is 15 residues. V lost 0 bases, J lost 4 bases, and 12 bases lay in between. CDR3 coding DNA: TGTGCCAGCAGCTTAGCGGCAGGGGCATTCACTGAAGCTTTCTTT. This codes for CASSLAAGAFTEAFF. The full variable domain, with the rest looked up from reference TRBV7-9 and TRBJ1-1, is DTGVSQNPRHKITKRGQNVTFRCDPISEHNRLYWYRQTLGQGPEFLTYFQNEAQLEKSRLLSDRFSAERPKGSFSTLEIQRTEQGDSAMYLCASSLAAGAFTEAFFGQGTRLTVV.

The chain carries TRBV11-2 and TRBJ1-4; 11 nucleotides line up with TRBD1. The CDR3 has 18 amino acids. J was trimmed by 2 bases and V by 5 bases; bases with no gene match: 10. The germline CDR1 and CDR2 sequences are SGHAT and FQNNGV. CDR3 DNA: TGTGCCAGCAGCCCAGGGACAGGGGGAAGTTTCACTAATGAAAAACTGTTTTTT. Translating gives CASSPGTGGSFTNEKLFF.

The chain uses TRBV11-3 and TRBJ2-7; 7 bases match TRBD1. Losses at the gene ends were 4 bases for V and 0 bases for J; bases not matched to a gene: 12. The germline CDR1 and CDR2 sequences are SGHNT and YENEEA. CDR3 length: 17 residues. In DNA form, the CDR3 reads TGTGCCAGCAGCTCCCTCACCGGGGACAGTCCCTCCTACGAGCAGTACGTC. This gives the protein CASSSLTGDSPSYEQYV.

This clone came up once. The genes are TRBV7-2 and TRBJ1-2; TRBD1 is a possible D gene (5 bases). Germline CDR1 SGHTA, CDR2 FQGNSA. The CDR3 sequence is 13 residues long. V lost 5 bases to trimming and J lost 5 bases, with 12 bases between them. The CDR3: CASSPDSEYGYTF. The DNA of the CDR3 is TGTGCCAGCAGCCCTGACAGTGAATATGGCTACACCTTC.

The CDR3 DNA reads TGTGCCAGCAGCTTTACTAGCGGGGCGGAGACCCAGTACTTC. Translating gives CASSFTSGAETQYF. V is TRBV11-3 and J is TRBJ2-5, with 10 nucleotides matching TRBD2. The germline gives CDR1 SGHNT, CDR2 YENEEA. This CDR3 region has 14 residues. V lost 3 bases to trimming and J lost 5 bases; unmatched junction nucleotides: 3.

The chain combines TRBV25-1 with TRBJ1-2, with D perhaps matching TRBD1 (6 bases). Trimming shortened V by 8 bases and J by 7 bases, and 17 bases separated the two germline ends. The CDR3 is made up of 13 amino acids. Germline V CDR1 and CDR2: MGHDK, SYGVNS. As DNA, the CDR3 is TGTGCCAGCCAGAACAGGGTGGGTAGTGGCTACACCTTC. This translates into CASQNRVGSGYTF.

This clone was seen a handful of times. Here the CDR3 DNA reads TGTGCCAGCAGCGTAGGAAATATGGGGCCAGGCCTAAATGAAAAACTGTTTTTT. The encoded protein is CASSVGNMGPGLNEKLFF. This chain joins TRBV9 and TRBJ1-4; tentative D call: TRBD1 (5 bases). Germline V lookup: CDR1 SGDLS, CDR2 YYNGEE. V gave up 0 bases and J gave up 5 bases, with 20 bases separating them. CDR3 length equals 18 residues.

This clone was seen once. This chain uses TRBV20-1 with TRBJ1-2; D remains ambiguous. The CDR3 is 11 residues long. CDR1 is DFQATT and CDR2 is SNEGSKA in the germline V gene (reference sequence). V lost 3 bases and J 4 bases, leaving 6 bases between the germline ends. In nucleotides, the CDR3 is TGCAGTGCTAGTACGGGCTATGGCTACACCTTC. It codes for CSASTGYGYTF.

The chain uses TRBV7-2 and TRBJ1-4; D might be TRBD1 (5 bases). Germline V gene data show CDR1 as SGHTA and CDR2 as FQGNSA. The V end lost 5 bases, the J end lost 4 bases, and 17 bases lay between the germline ends. The CDR3 covers 16 residues. In nucleotides, the CDR3 is TGTGCCAGCAGCCCCCTGGGGGGGTTCGGTAATGAAAAACTGTTTTTT. Residues: CASSPLGGFGNEKLFF.

This clone was counted a few times. The chain joins TRBV30 to TRBJ1-2; D gene uncertain. The CDR3 has 11 residues. The germline V gene has CDR1 GTSNPN and CDR2 SVGIG (reference sequence). Trimming removed 7 bases from V and 4 bases from J, with 10 bases in between. The CDR3 sequence is CASGNFYGYTF. The CDR3 nucleotides read TGTGCCTCGGGGAACTTCTATGGCTACACCTTC.

The chain carries TRBV27 and TRBJ2-7; the match to TRBD2 covers 7 bases. Germline V gene sequence: CDR1 MNHEY, CDR2 SMNVEV (reference sequence). The CDR3 sequence is 15 residues long. V lost 2 bases and J lost 4; bases outside the gene matches: 8. CDR3 loop: CASSLRTRGDYEQYF. CDR3 coding DNA: TGTGCCAGCAGTTTAAGGACCCGGGGGGATTACGAGCAGTACTTC.

In this sample, this clone turned up once. V gene TRBV27 combines with J gene TRBJ1-1; TRBD1 agrees at 8 bases. Per germline, CDR1 MNHEY and CDR2 SMNVEV (reference sequence). CDR3 length equals 14 residues. V dropped 5 bases and J dropped 4; count of bases not matched to a gene: 6. CDR3 in amino acids: CASSPTGGTTEAFF. In nucleotides, the CDR3 is TGTGCCAGCAGTCCTACAGGGGGGACCACTGAAGCTTTCTTT.

The rearrangement joins TRBV6-1 to TRBJ1-1; TRBD1 might be the D (5 bases). The germline V gene encodes CDR1 MNHNS and CDR2 SASEGT. V lost 5 bases, J lost 1 base, and 14 bases lay in between. The length of the CDR3 is 15 residues. The CDR3 DNA reads TGTGCCAGCAGTCCCGGGGGTACGGCGAACACTGAAGCTTTCTTT. Its protein product is CASSPGGTANTEAFF.

This sequence joins TRBV30 and TRBJ2-5; TRBD1 is a possible D gene (5 bases). The CDR3 covers 13 residues. Between the trimmed V and J ends, which lost 2 bases and 5 bases, there was a span of 12 bases. Germline loops: CDR1 GTSNPN, CDR2 SVGIG (reference sequence). This CDR3 is CAWSPGPAETQYF. The CDR3 coding sequence is TGTGCCTGGAGTCCAGGGCCAGCGGAGACCCAGTACTTC.

This clone turned up a few times. This chain connects TRBV7-2 to TRBJ1-1; no clear D gene. CDR1 and CDR2 (germline): SGHTA, FQGNSA. This CDR3 has 14 residues. V lost 3 bases to trimming and J lost 0 bases, with 8 bases between them. The CDR3 here is CASSFGFVNTEAFF. The CDR3, as DNA: TGTGCCAGCAGCTTCGGGTTTGTGAACACTGAAGCTTTCTTT.

The chain uses TRBV6-5 and TRBJ1-3; D may be TRBD1 (5 bases). The V gene lost 9 bases and the J gene lost 0 bases, with 12 bases spanning the gap. There are 14 residues in the CDR3. From germline, CDR1 is MNHEY and CDR2 SVGAGI. CDR3 nucleotides: TGTGCCAGTGGGAGGGGCGCCTCTGGAAACACCATATATTTT. Amino acids: CASGRGASGNTIYF.

This chain uses TRBV6-5 with TRBJ1-6, with a weak D call TRBD1 (5 bases). V shed 1 base and J shed 4 bases, with 11 bases lying between them. Per germline, CDR1 MNHEY and CDR2 SVGAGI. The CDR3 length is 16 residues. CDR3 amino acids: CASSYYAGRYNSPLHF. The CDR3 DNA reads as TGTGCCAGCAGTTACTATGCGGGACGGTATAATTCACCCCTCCACTTT.

The chain has TRBV19 and TRBJ2-5; a weak D match, TRBD2 (5 bases). This CDR3 contains 14 residues. Germline V gene sequence: CDR1 LNHDA, CDR2 SQIVND (reference sequence). The V gene lost 5 bases and the J gene lost 7 bases, with 17 bases spanning the gap. The CDR3 sequence: CASSPGLPPVTQYF. CDR3 DNA sequence: TGTGCCAGTAGTCCCGGACTGCCCCCGGTGACCCAGTACTTC.

This sequence joins TRBV30 and TRBJ2-5; D not certain. The V and J ends lost 4 bases and 7 bases respectively, with 13 bases between them. Germline-derived CDR1 and CDR2 are GTSNPN and SVGIG (reference sequence). This CDR3 has 12 residues. The CDR3 DNA sequence: TGTGCCTGGATCAGGCCGCTGGGGACCCAGTACTTC. It translates to CAWIRPLGTQYF. The full variable domain, with the rest looked up from reference TRBV30 and TRBJ2-5, is SQTIHQWPATLVQPVGSPLSLECTVEGTSNPNLYWYRQAAGRGLQLLFYSVGIGQISSEVPQNLSASRPQDRQFILSSKKLLLSDSGFYLCAWIRPLGTQYFGPGTRLLVL.

The chain recombines TRBV23-1 with TRBJ1-5; 8 bases align to TRBD1. TRBV23-1 is labeled an ORF, and its function is uncertain. The junction had 27 bases not matched to a gene; V was cut back by 0 bases and J by 5 bases. The CDR3 length is 23 residues. The CDR3 loop is CASSQSREEGTGTGLPLHQPQHF. The DNA of the CDR3 is TGCGCCAGCAGTCAATCGCGGGAAGAAGGAACCGGGACAGGCCTTCCCTTACATCAGCCCCAGCATTTT.

V is TRBV20-1 and J is TRBJ1-2; D unclear. The CDR3 has 11 residues. The germline V gene encodes CDR1 DFQATT and CDR2 SNEGSKA (reference sequence). V was shortened by 5 bases and J by 3 bases, with 7 bases between the two germline ends. CDR3 in DNA: TGCAGTGCTTCTCCGGACTATGGCTACACCTTC. Translating it yields CSASPDYGYTF.

The genes are TRBV6-2 or TRBV6-3 and TRBJ1-5, with D perhaps matching TRBD1 (5 bases). The length of the CDR3 is 14 residues. V lost 4 bases and J 4 bases, leaving 11 bases between the germline ends. In germline, CDR1 is MNHEY, CDR2 SVGEGT. CDR3 amino acids: CASSWADSNQPQHF. The CDR3 coding sequence is TGTGCCAGCAGTTGGGCAGACAGTAATCAGCCCCAGCATTTT.

The V gene is TRBV11-2, the J gene TRBJ1-2; perhaps TRBD1 as D (6 bases). The germline V gene encodes CDR1 SGHAT and CDR2 FQNNGV. V lost 0 bases, J lost 2 bases, and 13 bases lay in between. This CDR3 has 16 amino acids. The CDR3 sequence is CASSLETGPGNYGYTF. CDR3 DNA: TGTGCCAGCAGCTTAGAAACAGGGCCGGGCAACTATGGCTACACCTTC.